Below, 21 T cell receptor beta chains from the same sample are listed, as sequenced in a study of Tregs in tolerant kidney transplant recipients. Profiling relied on immunoSEQ multiplex PCR, and the TCRdb table lists in-frame clones only, not all of them. The table counts around 13,000 clones; roughly 29% lies in the top ten. Mixed chimerism was transient after nonmyeloablative marrow transplants from related graft donors. Here the sequenced sample was CD8+ T cells from blood (PBMCs), taken 6 months after the transplant. Receptors were obtained from a human patient who received a combined kidney and bone marrow transplant. The graft donor may account for some of the T cells.

Comments on this clone: The read ends 3 residues early relative to the CDR3; the germline J gene fills the gap. The chain is built from TRBV2 and TRBJ2-5; 7 bases line up with TRBD1. Germline assignment: CDR1 SNHLY and CDR2 FYNNEI. This CDR3 has 16 residues. With 6 bases clipped from V and 5 bases from J, the junction kept 15 bases outside the gene matches. The CDR3 bases that were read are TGTGCCAGCAGAGAGTTAACAGGGGTCGAGGGGGAGACC. Translated, it gives CASRELTGVEGET. The CDR3 reads in full as CASRELTGVEGETQYF.

Worth noting for this clone: Read sequence stops 3 residues before the CDR3 end, and the germline J gene provides the missing end. This chain uses TRBV4-1 with TRBJ2-7, with 13 positions matching TRBD2. The length of the CDR3 is 16 residues. Looked up from germline, CDR1 is MGHRA and CDR2 is YSYEKL. J gave up 6 bases and V 2 bases, and 7 bases lay outside the gene matches. The part of the CDR3 DNA that was read is TGCGCCAGCAGCCAAACCGGACTAGCGGGAGCCAGCGAG. This translates into CASSQTGLAGASE. The entire CDR3 is CASSQTGLAGASEQYF.

About this clone itself: From the germline J gene comes the end of the CDR3, since the read stops 3 residues before it. The rearrangement joins TRBV5-4 to TRBJ2-2; 9 nucleotides match TRBD2. Trimming took 0 bases from V and 5 from J; bases not matched to a gene: 5. The germline gives CDR1 SGHNT, CDR2 YYREEE (reference sequence). CDR3 size: 16 residues. CDR3 sequence reads: CASSLGSGSLTGELFF. CDR3 DNA, as far as it was read: TGTGCCAGCAGCTTGGGTAGCGGGAGCTTGACCGGGGAG.

As for this clone: Sequencing ends 3 residues short of the CDR3 end; the germline J gene provides the rest. The genes are TRBV6-4 and TRBJ1-5; D is uncertain. CDR1 and CDR2 (germline): MRHNA, SNTAGT. CDR3 length: 15 residues. V shed 0 bases and J shed 7 bases, with 13 bases lying between them. The CDR3 bases that were read are TGTGCCAGCAGTGACTCGAGAGGGTTTGACCAGCCC. This sequence encodes CASSDSRGFDQP. In full, the CDR3 reads CASSDSRGFDQPQHF.

A word on this clone: The DNA ends 3 residues before the CDR3 does, and the rest of the CDR3 is filled in from the germline J gene. This sequence joins TRBV29-1 and TRBJ2-1, with TRBD2 as a possible D gene (5 bases). There are 14 residues in the CDR3. Germline CDR1 reads SQVTM; CDR2 reads ANQGSEA. Trimming left V 6 bases short and J 4 bases short, with 16 bases between. Partial CDR3 DNA: TGCAGCGTATCAGCGGTGGCGGATTACAATGAG. This sequence encodes CSVSAVADYNE. The entire CDR3 protein reads CSVSAVADYNEQFF.

CDR3 in amino acids: CASSLARGGYGEQFF. The CDR3 bases that were read are TGTGCCAGCAGCTTAGCCAGGGGAGGGTACGGTGAG. The chain is built from TRBV7-2 and TRBJ2-1; D is perhaps TRBD2 (7 bases). The missing CDR3 end, 3 residues past where the read stops, is filled in from the germline J gene. The germline CDR1 and CDR2 sequences are SGHTA and FQGNSA. V lost 0 bases to trimming and J lost 9 bases, with 15 bases between them. CDR3 size: 15 residues. The full variable domain, its missing parts supplied by reference TRBV7-2 and TRBJ2-1, is GAGVSQSPSNKVTEKGKDVELRCDPISGHTALYWYRQSLGQGLEFLIYFQGNSAPDKSGLPSDRFSAERTGGSVSTLTIQRTQQEDSAVYLCASSLARGGYGEQFFGPGTRLTVL.

Turning to this clone: Coverage ceases 3 residues before the CDR3 finishes, and the germline J gene fills in the end. The rearrangement uses TRBV20-1 and TRBJ1-2, with TRBD1 matching 9 bases. Per the germline V gene, CDR1 is DFQATT and CDR2 is SNEGSKA (reference sequence). This CDR3 is 14 amino acids long. The CDR3 is CSASPPGTGMGYTF. The DNA read from the CDR3 is TGCAGTGCTTCTCCCCCCGGGACAGGGATGGGC.

Concerning this clone: The read comes to an end 3 residues before the CDR3 does, leaving the germline J gene to fill in the end. The chain uses TRBV6-1 and TRBJ2-1; D is possibly TRBD1 (5 bases). The V gene's germline CDR1 is MNHNS and CDR2 SASEGT. V was pared by 3 bases and J by 7 bases, with 13 bases between. The CDR3 is 14 amino acids. The CDR3 sequence is CASSDRQGGNEQFF. CDR3 bases read: TGTGCCAGCAGTGATCGGCAGGGTGGGAATGAG.

As concerns this clone: The CDR3 end is not reached by the read, which stops 3 residues before it; the germline J gene fills it in. This chain links TRBV6-2 or TRBV6-3 with TRBJ2-2, with D maybe TRBD2 (6 bases). CDR1 MNHEY and CDR2 SVGEGT come from the germline V gene. V gave up 9 bases and J gave up 6 bases, with 14 bases separating them. This CDR3 has 13 amino acids. The CDR3 DNA, read in part, is TGTGCCAGTGAGGGACTTAGACCCGGGGAG. This translates into CASEGLRPGE. The whole CDR3 sequence is CASEGLRPGELFF.

For this clone: The CDR3 end lies 3 residues beyond the end of the read and is filled in from the germline J gene. The chain carries TRBV4-1 and TRBJ2-7, with D tentatively TRBD1 (6 bases). Between the trimmed V and J ends, which lost 1 base and 2 bases, there was a span of 9 bases. Looked up from germline, CDR1 is MGHRA and CDR2 is YSYEKL. The CDR3 is made up of 14 amino acids. Partial CDR3 DNA: TGCGCCAGCAGCCAAGTCAGGGGAGCCTACGAG. Translated, it gives CASSQVRGAYE. The full CDR3 sequence reads CASSQVRGAYEQYF.

Details on this clone: The read halts 3 residues ahead of the CDR3 end, with the missing end drawn from the germline J gene. V gene TRBV7-9 combines with J gene TRBJ1-2; D gene uncertain. The CDR3 is made up of 12 amino acids. CDR1 and CDR2 from the germline V gene are SEHNR and FQNEAQ (reference sequence). The CDR3 bases that were read are TGTGCCAGCAGCTTAGGAGGGCGCGAC. Its protein product is CASSLGGRD. The full CDR3 reads CASSLGGRDYTF.

With respect to this clone: The CDR3 is cut off 3 residues early in the read; its end comes from the germline J gene. The J gene is TRBJ1-2, the V gene TRBV4-1; D uncertain. Germline V gene sequence: CDR1 MGHRA, CDR2 YSYEKL. This CDR3 comprises 14 residues. The CDR3 here is CASSQGERSGGYTF. CDR3 bases read: TGCGCCAGCAGCCAAGGTGAGAGGTCCGGGGGC.

Regarding this clone: The sequenced fragment ends 3 residues before the CDR3 boundary, so the rest is inferred from the germline J gene. The J gene is TRBJ1-2, the V gene TRBV5-1, with unresolved D. This CDR3 contains 13 residues. Between the trimmed V and J ends, which lost 0 bases and 5 bases, there was a span of 8 bases. The V gene's germline CDR1 is SGHRS and CDR2 YFSETQ. The CDR3 DNA, read in part, is TGCGCCAGCAGCTTGGTAGGGCAGTATGGC. It specifies CASSLVGQYG. The entire CDR3 is CASSLVGQYGYTF. Complete variable domain (other parts from reference TRBV5-1 and TRBJ1-2): KAGVTQTPRYLIKTRGQQVTLSCSPISGHRSVSWYQQTPGQGLQFLFEYFSETQRNKGNFPGRFSGRQFSNSRSEMNVSTLELGDSALYLCASSLVGQYGYTFGSGTRLTVV.

Comments on this clone: The observed sequence ends 3 residues before the CDR3 terminus, with the missing tail filled in from the germline J gene. The gene calls are TRBV5-1 and TRBJ2-3; 9 positions match TRBD2. V dropped 0 bases and J dropped 2; count of bases not matched to a gene: 13. This CDR3 comprises 19 residues. CDR1 and CDR2 (germline): SGHRS, YFSETQ. CDR3: CASSLAEAGGNPYTDTQYF. CDR3 DNA (partial): TGCGCCAGCAGCTTGGCCGAAGCGGGGGGTAACCCTTACACAGATACG.

Notes on this clone: Coverage ceases 3 residues before the CDR3 finishes, and the germline J gene fills in the end. The genes are TRBV30 and TRBJ1-1; 7 bases map to TRBD1. The trim removed 5 bases at V and 0 bases at J, leaving 3 bases unmatched. Germline CDR1 is GTSNPN and CDR2 is SVGIG (reference sequence). The CDR3 consists of 13 residues. CDR3 DNA, as far as it was read: TGTGCCTGGGGGGACAGCATGAACACTGAA. It is translated as CAWGDSMNTE. The complete CDR3 reads CAWGDSMNTEAFF.

CDR3 DNA (partial): TGTGCCAGCAAGAACAGGGGGTACGAG. Translating gives CASKNRGYE. The complete CDR3 protein is CASKNRGYEQYF. The chain combines TRBV2 with TRBJ2-7, with 8 bases lining up with TRBD1. The CDR3 end is not reached by the read, which stops 3 residues before it; the germline J gene fills it in. Germline V gene sequence: CDR1 SNHLY, CDR2 FYNNEI. The CDR3 sequence is 12 residues long. V was clipped by 7 bases and J by 4 bases; unmatched bases: 3.

For this clone: The read ends 3 residues shy of where the CDR3 ends; the end is completed using the germline J gene. This chain uses TRBV29-1 with TRBJ2-7; the match to TRBD2 covers 13 bases. Germline trimming cut 7 bases from V and 4 bases from J; bases unmatched to any gene: 10. This CDR3 has 15 amino acids. The V gene's germline CDR1 is SQVTM and CDR2 ANQGSEA. Incomplete CDR3 DNA: TGCAGCGCCGAATTACTAGCGGGAGGGCCTTACGAG. It specifies CSAELLAGGPYE. The complete CDR3 sequence is CSAELLAGGPYEQYF.

CDR3 protein: CASSFGSLGADNSPLHF. Partial CDR3 DNA: TGTGCCAGCAGCTTCGGGAGCCTGGGGGCTGATAATTCACCC. This rearrangement joins TRBV7-6 to TRBJ1-6, with a tentative D call TRBD1 (6 bases). The read terminates 3 residues before the CDR3 end, so the remaining end is supplied by the germline J gene. Trimming pared 3 bases from V and 5 bases from J, leaving 17 bases between. This CDR3 region has 17 residues. From germline, CDR1 is SGHVS and CDR2 FNYEAQ.

On this clone: The CDR3 goes on 3 residues after the read ends, and that part is filled in from the germline J gene. The rearrangement links TRBV13 to TRBJ1-1, with a weak D call TRBD1 (6 bases). The CDR3 is made up of 13 amino acids. V lost 5 bases and J 6 bases, leaving 13 bases between the germline ends. Germline-derived CDR1 and CDR2 are PRHDT and FYEKMQ (reference sequence). This CDR3 is CASSLWGGAEAFF. The part of the CDR3 DNA that was read is TGTGCCAGCAGCCTGTGGGGGGGCGCTGAA.

Details on this clone: The read comes to an end 3 residues before the CDR3 does, leaving the germline J gene to fill in the end. This chain uses TRBV7-9 with TRBJ2-5; tentative D call: TRBD2 (6 bases). Germline V gene lookup returns CDR1 SEHNR and CDR2 FQNEAQ (reference sequence). The CDR3 runs to 12 residues. CDR3 amino acids: CASSHPGDTQYF. The covered CDR3 bases are TGTGCCAGCAGCCACCCGGGGGATACC. Supplemented by reference TRBV7-9 and TRBJ2-5, the full variable domain reads DTGVSQNPRHKITKRGQNVTFRCDPISEHNRLYWYRQTLGQGPEFLTYFQNEAQLEKSRLLSDRFSAERPKGSFSTLEIQRTEQGDSAMYLCASSHPGDTQYFGPGTRLLVL.

On this clone: The read finishes 3 residues shy of the CDR3 end, and the germline J gene is used to complete it. The J gene is TRBJ2-7, the V gene TRBV11-2, with TRBD1 identical over 11 bases. Losses at the gene ends were 5 bases for V and 3 bases for J; bases not matched to a gene: 6. The CDR3 is 15 residues long. The germline V gene encodes CDR1 SGHAT and CDR2 FQNNGV. CDR3 residues: CASSGTGGTLYEQYF. CDR3 DNA, as far as it was read: TGTGCCAGCAGCGGGACAGGGGGAACCCTCTACGAG.